This note documents a single T cell receptor (beta chain) sequence. The sample is drawn from a study of blood T cell repertoires in COVID-19. For the study at large: Acute-phase and convalescent COVID-19 samples originated in the United States, Italy and Spain. T cells, B-cell-depleted T cells, or PBMCs supplied cDNA or gDNA.

Germline V gene data show CDR1 as SGHDT and CDR2 as YYEEEE. Trimming took 4 bases from V and 6 from J; bases not matched to a gene: 5. The CDR3 covers 14 residues. Authors' analysis steps: Nucleated cell number was recorded as an estimate derived from reference gene primer amplification. The data were produced by immunoSEQ multiplex PCR, yet TCRdb's version contains in-frame clones alone and is incomplete. V and J calls and clone size follow that table, whereas D and trimming were derived from the DNA. The data show over 150,000 clones, around nine tenths seen once. The material sequenced was peripheral blood. The TCR comes from a man aged 35-49 years with active or convalescent COVID-19. The chain combines TRBV5-6 with TRBJ2-7; TRBD1 aligns across 12 bases. Here the CDR3 reads CASSRGTGGFEQYF. The CDR3 DNA follows: TGTGCCAGCAGCAGGGGGACAGGGGGCTTCGAGCAGTACTTC.